A single TCR beta chain is shown here with its context. Its antigen is as yet unknown. Libraries of TRB cDNA were made by 5' RACE and carried UMIs. Using the 5' RACE reads, TCRdb records one entry per CDR3 protein without DNA. The table for this sample gives about 89,000 distinct CDR3 sequences. The data were taken from a study of CXCR3-negative and CXCR3-positive naive CD8 T cells. Study-level points and caveats: Relative to CXCR3-negative naive cells, CXCR3-positive naive cells had more hydrophobic TRB CDR3s.

This CDR3 has 13 amino acids. CDR1 is SGHKS and CDR2 is YYEKEE in the germline V gene (reference sequence). The receptor's source is a human donor in good health. Some clones in this sample may be carry-over from other donors' samples. Sequencing was carried out using naive CXCR3+ CD8+ T cells from blood. Indicated subset: CD45RO-CCR7+CD27+CD95- naive CD8+ T cells expressing CXCR3 (TNR3+). The chain combines TRBV5-5 with TRBJ2-7; TCRdb returns TRBD1, unconfirmable since there is no DNA. CDR3 in amino acids: CASSLWGSDEQYF.